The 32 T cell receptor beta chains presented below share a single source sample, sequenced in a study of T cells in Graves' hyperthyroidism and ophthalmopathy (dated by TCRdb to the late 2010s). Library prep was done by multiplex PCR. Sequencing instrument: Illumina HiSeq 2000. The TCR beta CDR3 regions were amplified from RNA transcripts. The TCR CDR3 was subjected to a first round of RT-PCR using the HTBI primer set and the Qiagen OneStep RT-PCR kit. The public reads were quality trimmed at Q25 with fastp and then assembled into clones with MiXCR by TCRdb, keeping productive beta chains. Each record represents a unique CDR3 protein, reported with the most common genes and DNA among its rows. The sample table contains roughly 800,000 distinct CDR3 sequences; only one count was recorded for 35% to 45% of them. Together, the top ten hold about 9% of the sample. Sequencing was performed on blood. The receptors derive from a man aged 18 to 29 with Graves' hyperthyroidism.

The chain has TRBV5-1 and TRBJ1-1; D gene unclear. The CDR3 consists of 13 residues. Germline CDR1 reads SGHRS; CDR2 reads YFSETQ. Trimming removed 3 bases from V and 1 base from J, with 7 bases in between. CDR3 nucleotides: TGCGCCAGCAGCTGGCACAGGAACACTGAAGCTTTCTTT. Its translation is CASSWHRNTEAFF.

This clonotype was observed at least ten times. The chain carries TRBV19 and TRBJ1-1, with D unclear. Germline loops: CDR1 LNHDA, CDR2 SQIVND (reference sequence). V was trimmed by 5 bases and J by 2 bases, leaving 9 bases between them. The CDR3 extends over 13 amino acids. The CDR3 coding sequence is TGTGCCAGTAGTGGGCTGGAAAACACTGAAGCTTTCTTT. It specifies CASSGLENTEAFF.

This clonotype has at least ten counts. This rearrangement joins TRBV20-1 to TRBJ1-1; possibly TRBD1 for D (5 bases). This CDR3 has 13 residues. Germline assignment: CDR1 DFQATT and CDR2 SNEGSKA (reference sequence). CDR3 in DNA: TGCACCGCCAGGGTAAGGGGAGGCACTGAAGCTTTCTTT. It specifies CTARVRGGTEAFF.

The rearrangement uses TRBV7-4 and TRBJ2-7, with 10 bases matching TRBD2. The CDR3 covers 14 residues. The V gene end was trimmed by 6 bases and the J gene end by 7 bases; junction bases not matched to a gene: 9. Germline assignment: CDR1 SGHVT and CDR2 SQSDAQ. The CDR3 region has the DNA TGTGCCAGCAGTTGGAGCGGGAGGGCCGGAGAGCAGTACTTC. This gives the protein CASSWSGRAGEQYF.

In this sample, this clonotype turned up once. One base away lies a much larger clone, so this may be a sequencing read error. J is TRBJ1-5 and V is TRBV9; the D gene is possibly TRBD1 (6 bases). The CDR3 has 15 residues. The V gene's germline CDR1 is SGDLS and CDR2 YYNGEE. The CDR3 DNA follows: TGTGTCAGCAGCGTAGGGCCAGGGGTAAGTCAGCCCCAGCATTTT. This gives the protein CVSSVGPGVSQPQHF.

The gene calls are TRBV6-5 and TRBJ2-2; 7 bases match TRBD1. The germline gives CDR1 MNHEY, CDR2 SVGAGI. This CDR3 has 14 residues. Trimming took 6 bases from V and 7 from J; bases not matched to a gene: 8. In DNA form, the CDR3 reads TGTGCCAGCAGAAGACAGGGCCCTAGCGGGGAGCTGTTTTTT. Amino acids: CASRRQGPSGELFF.

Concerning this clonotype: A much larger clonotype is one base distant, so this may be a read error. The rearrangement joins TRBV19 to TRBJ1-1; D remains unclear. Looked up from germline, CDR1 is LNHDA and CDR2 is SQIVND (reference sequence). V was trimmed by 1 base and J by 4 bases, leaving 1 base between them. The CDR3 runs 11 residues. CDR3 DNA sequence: TGTGCCAGTAGTATAGCCACTGAAGCTTTCTTT. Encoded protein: CASSIATEAFF.

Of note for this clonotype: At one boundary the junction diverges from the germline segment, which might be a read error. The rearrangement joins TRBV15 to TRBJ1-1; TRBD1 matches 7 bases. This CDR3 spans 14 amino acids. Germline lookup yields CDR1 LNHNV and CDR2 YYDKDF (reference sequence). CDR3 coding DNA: TGTGCCGCCAGCAGCGAAGGGACAGACACTGAAGCTTTCTTT. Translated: CAASSEGTDTEAFF.

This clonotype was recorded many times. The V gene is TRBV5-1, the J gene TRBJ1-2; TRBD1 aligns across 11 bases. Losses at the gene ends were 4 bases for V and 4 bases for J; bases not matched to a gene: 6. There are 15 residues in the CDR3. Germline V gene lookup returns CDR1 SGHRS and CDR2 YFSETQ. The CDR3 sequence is CASSLDRGRLYGYTF. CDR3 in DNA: TGCGCCAGCAGCCTGGACAGGGGGCGACTCTATGGCTACACCTTC. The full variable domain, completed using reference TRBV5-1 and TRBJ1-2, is KAGVTQTPRYLIKTRGQQVTLSCSPISGHRSVSWYQQTPGQGLQFLFEYFSETQRNKGNFPGRFSGRQFSNSRSEMNVSTLELGDSALYLCASSLDRGRLYGYTFGSGTRLTVV.

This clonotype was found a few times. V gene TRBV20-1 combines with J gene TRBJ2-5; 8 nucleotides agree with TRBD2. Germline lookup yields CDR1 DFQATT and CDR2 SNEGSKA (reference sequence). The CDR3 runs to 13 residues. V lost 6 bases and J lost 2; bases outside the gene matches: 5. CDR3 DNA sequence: TGCAGTGCCCCCGGGGGGGGACAAGAGACCCAGTACTTC. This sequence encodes CSAPGGGQETQYF.

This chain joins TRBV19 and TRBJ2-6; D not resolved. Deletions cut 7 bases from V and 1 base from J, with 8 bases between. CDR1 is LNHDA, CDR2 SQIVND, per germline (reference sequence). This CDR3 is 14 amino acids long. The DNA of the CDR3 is TGTGCCAGTATGTCACAGTCTGGGGCCAACGTCCTGACTTTC. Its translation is CASMSQSGANVLTF. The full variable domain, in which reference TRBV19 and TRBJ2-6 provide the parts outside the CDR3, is DGGITQSPKYLFRKEGQNVTLSCEQNLNHDAMYWYRQDPGQGLRLIYYSQIVNDFQKGDIAEGYSVSREKKESFPLTVTSAQKNPTAFYLCASMSQSGANVLTFGAGSRLTVL.

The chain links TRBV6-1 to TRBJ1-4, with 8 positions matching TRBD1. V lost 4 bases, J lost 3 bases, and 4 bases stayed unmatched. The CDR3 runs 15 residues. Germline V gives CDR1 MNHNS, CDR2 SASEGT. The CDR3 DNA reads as TGTGCCAGCAGTGGGACAGGGAAGGCTAATGAAAAACTGTTTTTT. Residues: CASSGTGKANEKLFF.

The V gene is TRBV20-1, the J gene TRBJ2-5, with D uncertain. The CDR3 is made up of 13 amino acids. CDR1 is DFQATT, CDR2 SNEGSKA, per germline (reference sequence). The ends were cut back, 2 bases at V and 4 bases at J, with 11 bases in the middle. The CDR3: CSARRSVRETQYF. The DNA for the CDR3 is TGCAGTGCTAGACGCAGCGTGCGAGAGACCCAGTACTTC.

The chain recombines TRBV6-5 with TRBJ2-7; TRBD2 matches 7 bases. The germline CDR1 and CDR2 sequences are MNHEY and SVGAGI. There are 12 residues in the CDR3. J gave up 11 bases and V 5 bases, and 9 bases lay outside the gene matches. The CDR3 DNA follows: TGTGCCAGCAGTACTTCCCTAGCGGAAGAGTACTTC. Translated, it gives CASSTSLAEEYF.

The CDR3 DNA follows: TGTGCCAGCAGCGGGCGGGGCGACCGGAATGAAAAACTGTTTTTT. Translation gives CASSGRGDRNEKLFF. The chain recombines TRBV7-9 with TRBJ1-4; TRBD1 might be the D (5 bases). Trimming removed 5 bases at V and 5 bases at J, with 15 bases between. From germline, CDR1 is SEHNR and CDR2 FQNEAQ (reference sequence). The CDR3 loop spans 15 amino acids.

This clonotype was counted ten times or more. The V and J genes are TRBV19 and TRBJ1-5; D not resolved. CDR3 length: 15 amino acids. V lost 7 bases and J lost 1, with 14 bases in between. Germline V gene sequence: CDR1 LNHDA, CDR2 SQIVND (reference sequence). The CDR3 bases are TGTGCCAGTAATGAGGGAGTTCTGAGCAATCAGCCCCAGCATTTT. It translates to CASNEGVLSNQPQHF.

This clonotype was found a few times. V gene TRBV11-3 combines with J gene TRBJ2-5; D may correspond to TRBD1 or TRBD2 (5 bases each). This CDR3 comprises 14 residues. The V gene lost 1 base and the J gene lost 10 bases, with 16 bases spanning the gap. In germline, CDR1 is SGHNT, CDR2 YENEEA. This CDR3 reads CASSLGDPSSDQYF. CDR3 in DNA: TGTGCCAGCAGCTTAGGGGACCCCTCCTCAGACCAGTACTTC.

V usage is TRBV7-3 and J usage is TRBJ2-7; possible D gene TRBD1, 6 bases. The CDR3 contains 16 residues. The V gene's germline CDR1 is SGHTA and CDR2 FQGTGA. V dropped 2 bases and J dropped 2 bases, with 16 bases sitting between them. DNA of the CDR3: TGTGCCAGCAGCTTACCTCCAAGGACAGCAACCTACGAGCAGTACTTC. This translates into CASSLPPRTATYEQYF.

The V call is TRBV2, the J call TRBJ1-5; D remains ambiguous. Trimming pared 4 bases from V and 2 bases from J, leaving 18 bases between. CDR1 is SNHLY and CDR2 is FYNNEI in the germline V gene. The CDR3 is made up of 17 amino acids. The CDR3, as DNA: TGTGCCAGCAGTGCTGGTCCGATGGGGAACGGCAATCAGCCCCAGCATTTT. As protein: CASSAGPMGNGNQPQHF.

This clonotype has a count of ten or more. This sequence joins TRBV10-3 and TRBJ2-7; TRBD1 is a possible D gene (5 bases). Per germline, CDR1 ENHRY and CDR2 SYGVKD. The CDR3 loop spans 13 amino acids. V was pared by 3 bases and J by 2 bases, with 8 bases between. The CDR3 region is CAISEGQTYEQYF. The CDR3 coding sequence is TGTGCCATCAGTGAAGGACAAACCTACGAGCAGTACTTC.

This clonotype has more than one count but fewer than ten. The CDR3 loop reads CASKGFEQYF. The CDR3 nucleotides are TGTGCCAGCAAAGGTTTCGAGCAGTACTTC. The chain joins TRBV2 to TRBJ2-7; D is ambiguous. The V gene lost 7 bases and the J gene lost 6 bases, with 7 bases spanning the gap. CDR3 length equals 10 residues. Looked up from germline, CDR1 is SNHLY and CDR2 is FYNNEI.

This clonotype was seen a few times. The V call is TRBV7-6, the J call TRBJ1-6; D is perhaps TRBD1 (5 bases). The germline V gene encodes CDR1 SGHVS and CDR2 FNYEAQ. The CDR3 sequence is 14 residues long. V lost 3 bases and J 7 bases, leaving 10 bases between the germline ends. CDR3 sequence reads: CASSFGEGNSPLHF. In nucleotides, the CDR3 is TGTGCCAGCAGCTTCGGAGAGGGGAATTCACCCCTCCACTTT.

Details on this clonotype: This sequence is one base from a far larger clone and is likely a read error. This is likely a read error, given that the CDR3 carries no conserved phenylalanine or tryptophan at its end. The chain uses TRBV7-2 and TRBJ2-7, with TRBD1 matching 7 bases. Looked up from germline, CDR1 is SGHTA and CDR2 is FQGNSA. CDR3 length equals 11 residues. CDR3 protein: CASSSGGEQYL. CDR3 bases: TGCGCCAGCAGCTCAGGGGGCGAGCAGTACCTC.

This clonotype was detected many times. In nucleotides, the CDR3 is TGTGCCAGCAGTGATACTGGGGTAGTTGGCAATCAGCCCCAGCATTTT. Protein product: CASSDTGVVGNQPQHF. The rearrangement joins TRBV25-1 to TRBJ1-5; D not certain. CDR1 is MGHDK, CDR2 SYGVNS, per germline. V was shortened by 3 bases and J by 2 bases, with 14 bases between the two germline ends. The CDR3 loop spans 16 amino acids.

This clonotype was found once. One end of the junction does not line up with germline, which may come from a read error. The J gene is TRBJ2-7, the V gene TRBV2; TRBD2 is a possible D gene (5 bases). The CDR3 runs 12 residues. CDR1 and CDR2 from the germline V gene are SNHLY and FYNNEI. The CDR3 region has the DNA TGTGCCAGCAGTGATATGGGCAGGAGGCAGTGCTTC. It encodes CASSDMGRRQCF.

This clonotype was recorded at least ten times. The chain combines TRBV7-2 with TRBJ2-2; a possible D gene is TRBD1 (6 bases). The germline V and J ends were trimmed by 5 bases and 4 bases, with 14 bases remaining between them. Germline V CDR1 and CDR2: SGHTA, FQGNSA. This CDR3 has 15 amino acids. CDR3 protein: CASSTWTVGTGELFF. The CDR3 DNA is TGTGCCAGCAGCACCTGGACAGTGGGCACCGGGGAGCTGTTTTTT.

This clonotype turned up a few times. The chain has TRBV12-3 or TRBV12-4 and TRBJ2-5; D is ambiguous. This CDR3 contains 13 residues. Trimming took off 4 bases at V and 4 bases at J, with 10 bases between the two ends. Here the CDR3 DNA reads TGTGCCAGCAGTTCAGCCCCGAGAGAGACCCAGTACTTC. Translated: CASSSAPRETQYF.

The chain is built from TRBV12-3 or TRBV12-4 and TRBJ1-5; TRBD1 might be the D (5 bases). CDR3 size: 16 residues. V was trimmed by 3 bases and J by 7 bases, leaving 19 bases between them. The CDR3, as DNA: TGTGCCAGCAGTTTTTCAGTTTTAGGCGAGGGGCAGCCCCAGCATTTT. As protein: CASSFSVLGEGQPQHF.

The CDR3 nucleotides are TGTGCCAGCAGCCCCGGTGGGCTAGCGGAGACCCAGTACTTC. It specifies CASSPGGLAETQYF. The rearrangement uses TRBV14 and TRBJ2-5; maybe TRBD2 (6 bases). This CDR3 has 14 amino acids. The ends were cut back, 4 bases at V and 5 bases at J, with 14 bases in the middle. The germline CDR1 and CDR2 sequences are SGHDN and FVKESK.

This chain's CDR3 is CASSRGHGEYGYTF. The CDR3 DNA follows: TGTGCCAGCAGCCGAGGTCACGGGGAATATGGCTACACCTTC. The gene calls are TRBV7-9 and TRBJ1-2; D is unresolved. The CDR3 extends over 14 amino acids. The V end lost 5 bases, the J end lost 5 bases, and 15 bases lay between the germline ends. Germline V gene lookup returns CDR1 SEHNR and CDR2 FQNEAQ (reference sequence).

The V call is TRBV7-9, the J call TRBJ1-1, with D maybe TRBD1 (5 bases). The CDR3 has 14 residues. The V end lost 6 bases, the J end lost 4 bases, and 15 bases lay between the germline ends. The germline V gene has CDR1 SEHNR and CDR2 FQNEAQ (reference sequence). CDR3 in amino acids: CASSSGTLSTEAFF. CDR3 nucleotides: TGTGCCAGCAGTTCTGGGACGCTGAGCACTGAAGCTTTCTTT.

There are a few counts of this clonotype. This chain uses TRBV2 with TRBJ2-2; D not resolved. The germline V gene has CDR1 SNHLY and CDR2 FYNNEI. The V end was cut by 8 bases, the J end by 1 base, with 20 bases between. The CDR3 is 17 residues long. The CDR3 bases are TGTGCCAGCTACCTCGTCCCGGACGTGGGGAACACCGGGGAGCTGTTTTTT. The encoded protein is CASYLVPDVGNTGELFF.